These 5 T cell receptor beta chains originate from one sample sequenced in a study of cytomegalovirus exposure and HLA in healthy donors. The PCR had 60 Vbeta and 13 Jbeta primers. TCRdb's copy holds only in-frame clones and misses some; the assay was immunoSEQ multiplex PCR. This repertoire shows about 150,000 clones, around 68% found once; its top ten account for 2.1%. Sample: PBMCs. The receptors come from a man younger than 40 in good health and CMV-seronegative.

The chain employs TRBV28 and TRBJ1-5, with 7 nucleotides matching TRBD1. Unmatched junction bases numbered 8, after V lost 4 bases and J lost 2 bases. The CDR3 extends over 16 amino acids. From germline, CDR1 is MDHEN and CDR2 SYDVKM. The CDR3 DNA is TGTGCCAGCAGTTCCGACAGGGTGGCCCGCAATCAGCCCCAGCATTTT. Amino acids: CASSSDRVARNQPQHF.

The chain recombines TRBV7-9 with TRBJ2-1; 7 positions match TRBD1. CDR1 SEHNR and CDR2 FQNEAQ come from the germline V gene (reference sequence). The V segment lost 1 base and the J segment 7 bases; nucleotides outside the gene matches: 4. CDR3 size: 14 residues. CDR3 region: CASSLEGAMNEQFF. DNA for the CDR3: TGTGCCAGCAGCTTAGAGGGGGCGATGAATGAGCAGTTCTTC.

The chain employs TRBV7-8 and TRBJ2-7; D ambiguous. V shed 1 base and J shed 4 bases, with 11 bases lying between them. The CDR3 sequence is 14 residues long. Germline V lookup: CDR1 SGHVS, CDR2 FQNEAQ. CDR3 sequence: CASSLGRRKYEQYF. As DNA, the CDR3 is TGTGCCAGCAGCTTAGGTCGCAGGAAATACGAGCAGTACTTC.

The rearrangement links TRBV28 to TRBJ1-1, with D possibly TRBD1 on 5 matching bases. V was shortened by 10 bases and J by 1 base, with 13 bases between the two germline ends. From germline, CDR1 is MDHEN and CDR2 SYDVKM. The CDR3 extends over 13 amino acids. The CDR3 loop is CATLLGRNTEAFF. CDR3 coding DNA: TGTGCCACTCTCCTGGGGCGGAACACTGAAGCTTTCTTT. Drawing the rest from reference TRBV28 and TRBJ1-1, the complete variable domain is DVKVTQSSRYLVKRTGEKVFLECVQDMDHENMFWYRQDPGLGLRLIYFSYDVKMKEKGDIPEGYSVSREKKERFSLILESASTNQTSMYLCATLLGRNTEAFFGQGTRLTVV.

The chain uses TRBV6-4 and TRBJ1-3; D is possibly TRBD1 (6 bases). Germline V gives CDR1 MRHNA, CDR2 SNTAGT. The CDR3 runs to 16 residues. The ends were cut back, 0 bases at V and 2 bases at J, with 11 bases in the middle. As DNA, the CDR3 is TGTGCCAGCAGTGACTCTAGGGCAGGGGCTGGAAACACCATATATTTT. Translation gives CASSDSRAGAGNTIYF.